The T cell receptor (beta chain) described here comes from a study of blood T cell repertoires in COVID-19. Study context: Acute and convalescent COVID-19 samples came from the United States, Italy and Spain.

Recruitment covered about 25 US areas and drew participants whose ages spanned roughly 18 to 100 years. Clones were sequenced by immunoSEQ multiplex PCR, and TCRdb holds only the in-frame ones, with some missing. Of around 400,000 clones in the sample, around 86% are singletons; the top ten hold less than 6%. Sequencing input: PBMCs or T cells enriched from blood (not recorded which). The sequence was collected from a woman in her forties or fifties who had recovered from COVID-19.

CDR3 DNA sequence: TGTGCCAGCAGCTTAGTTCAGGGGAGGGCTGAAGCTTTCTTT. Its translation is CASSLVQGRAEAFF. V and J are TRBV7-8 and TRBJ1-1; D perhaps matches TRBD1 (6 bases). Per germline, CDR1 SGHVS and CDR2 FQNEAQ. This CDR3 comprises 14 residues. Trimming took 1 base from V and 6 from J, leaving 12 bases between them.